Presented here are 18 T cell receptor beta chains from one specimen sequenced in a study of CD4+ T cells in melanoma. Using immunoSEQ multiplex PCR, the repertoire was profiled, and TCRdb retains in-frame clones only, with some absent. The sample shows tens of thousands of clones, over 60% of them seen only once. The specimen sequenced was tumor tissue. The receptors were sampled from a human donor with melanoma.

The chain recombines TRBV6-6 with TRBJ2-5; no definite D call. Germline V gene data show CDR1 as MNHNY and CDR2 as SVGAGI (reference sequence). This CDR3 is built from 14 residues. V lost 2 bases, J lost 3 bases, and 10 bases lay in between. The CDR3 sequence is CASSYGGGEETQYF. Written as DNA, the CDR3 is TGTGCCAGCAGTTACGGCGGCGGAGAAGAGACCCAGTACTTC.

The table lists this clone with many counts. J is TRBJ1-1 and V is TRBV21-1; the D call of TRBD1 is as the table states it, not checked on the DNA. TRBV21-1 is a documented pseudogene. The CDR3 loop spans 16 amino acids. DNA of the CDR3: TGTGCCAGCAGTTTCCAGGGAAGGGGCCCTAACACTGAAGCTTTCTTT. Protein sequence: CASSFQGRGPNTEAFF.

This clone was found a few times. This chain connects TRBV19 to TRBJ2-1; tentatively, D is TRBD1 (6 bases). Between the trimmed V and J ends, which lost 4 bases and 8 bases, there was a span of 15 bases. The CDR3 sequence is 14 residues long. CDR1 is LNHDA and CDR2 is SQIVND in the germline V gene (reference sequence). The CDR3 nucleotides are TGTGCCAGTAGTAGGGGGCCATCTCTCGATGAGCAGTTCTTC. Its protein is CASSRGPSLDEQFF.

Regarding this clone: Other nucleotide sequences in the sample specify the same CDR3. This chain uses TRBV7-9 with TRBJ1-1; D uncertain. CDR1 SEHNR and CDR2 FQNEAQ come from the germline V gene (reference sequence). Trimming shortened V by 5 bases and J by 0 bases, and 7 bases separated the two germline ends. This CDR3 comprises 13 residues. The CDR3 coding sequence is TGTGCCAGCAGCCTCACAGTGAACACTGAAGCTTTCTTT. Translated: CASSLTVNTEAFF.

This clone was counted a single time. The chain uses TRBV11-2 and TRBJ2-7, with D perhaps matching TRBD1 (5 bases). The ends were cut back, 5 bases at V and 0 bases at J, with 20 bases in the middle. This CDR3 region has 17 residues. Per the germline V gene, CDR1 is SGHAT and CDR2 is FQNNGV. CDR3 DNA: TGTGCCAGCAGCCCCCTCGGCGACAGAACTTTCTCCTACGAGCAGTACTTC. This gives the protein CASSPLGDRTFSYEQYF.

The chain employs TRBV28 and TRBJ1-2; a weak D match, TRBD1 (6 bases). Trimming took off 6 bases at V and 8 bases at J, with 13 bases between the two ends. Per the germline V gene, CDR1 is MDHEN and CDR2 is SYDVKM. The CDR3 has 12 residues. CDR3 sequence: CASSQTGRGYTF. The CDR3 coding sequence is TGTGCCAGCAGCCAGACAGGCCGCGGCTACACCTTC.

This sequence joins TRBV29-1 and TRBJ2-7; TRBD1 agrees at 9 bases. Germline CDR1 SQVTM, CDR2 ANQGSEA. V lost 4 bases and J lost 5; bases outside the gene matches: 6. The CDR3 totals 13 residues. The CDR3 DNA is TGCAGCGTTGGGAGGGACAGGGTGGACGAGCAGTACTTC. Translated, it gives CSVGRDRVDEQYF.

The CDR3 spells CASSQGGEQFF. CDR3 DNA: TGCGCCAGCAGCCAAGGCGGTGAGCAGTTCTTC. The chain links TRBV4-1 to TRBJ2-1; D is undetermined. CDR1 is MGHRA and CDR2 is YSYEKL in the germline V gene. Deletions cut 1 base from V and 9 bases from J, with 4 bases between. The CDR3 contains 11 residues.

This clone was detected a few times. The chain has TRBV2 and TRBJ1-2, with TRBD1 matching over 8 bases. V shed 2 bases and J 8 bases; nucleotides not matched to a gene: 7. The CDR3 has 14 residues. Per germline, CDR1 SNHLY and CDR2 FYNNEI. CDR3 DNA sequence: TGTGCCAGCAGTGAACGGCAGGGGGCTTGGGGCTACACCTTC. This sequence encodes CASSERQGAWGYTF. Drawing the rest from reference TRBV2 and TRBJ1-2, the complete variable domain is EPEVTQTPSHQVTQMGQEVILRCVPISNHLYFYWYRQILGQKVEFLVSFYNNEISEKSEIFDDQFSVERPDGSNFTLKIRSTKLEDSAMYFCASSERQGAWGYTFGSGTRLTVV.

The chain is built from TRBV19 and TRBJ2-7; tentatively, D is TRBD2 (6 bases). The V and J ends lost 6 bases and 1 base respectively, with 13 bases between them. The CDR3 is 14 amino acids. The germline CDR1 and CDR2 sequences are LNHDA and SQIVND (reference sequence). CDR3 sequence: CASREKGLSYEQYF. CDR3 in DNA: TGTGCCAGTAGGGAGAAGGGACTGTCCTACGAGCAGTACTTC.

The chain couples TRBV6-5 to TRBJ1-6, with D hard to call. Looked up from germline, CDR1 is MNHEY and CDR2 is SVGAGI. V lost 8 bases to trimming and J lost 4 bases, with 6 bases between them. The CDR3 totals 12 residues. The CDR3 loop is CASGSYNSPLHF. In DNA, the CDR3 is TGTGCCAGCGGGAGTTATAATTCACCCCTCCACTTT.

V and J are TRBV5-6 and TRBJ1-5, with TRBD1 matching over 7 bases. The CDR3 consists of 14 residues. The germline CDR1 and CDR2 sequences are SGHDT and YYEEEE. The trim removed 1 base at V and 4 bases at J, leaving 2 bases unmatched. The CDR3 bases are TGTGCCAGCAGCTTGTGGGACAGAAATCAGCCCCAGCATTTT. It yields the protein CASSLWDRNQPQHF.

The chain joins TRBV7-2 to TRBJ2-3; D is ambiguous. V lost 2 bases and J lost 5, with 11 bases in between. The CDR3 contains 14 residues. Germline loops: CDR1 SGHTA, CDR2 FQGNSA. The CDR3 spells CASSLISSQDTQYF. The DNA for the CDR3 is TGTGCCAGCAGCTTAATCAGTTCCCAAGATACGCAGTATTTT. Complete variable domain (other parts from reference TRBV7-2 and TRBJ2-3): GAGVSQSPSNKVTEKGKDVELRCDPISGHTALYWYRQSLGQGLEFLIYFQGNSAPDKSGLPSDRFSAERTGGSVSTLTIQRTQQEDSAVYLCASSLISSQDTQYFGPGTRLTVL.

The V and J genes are TRBV29-1 and TRBJ2-3; 9 nucleotides match TRBD2. J was trimmed by 7 bases and V by 3 bases; bases with no gene match: 8. From germline, CDR1 is SQVTM and CDR2 ANQGSEA. CDR3 length: 14 amino acids. The DNA of the CDR3 is TGCAGCGTTGATGAGCGGGGGGCCGGAAATACGCAGTATTTT. Residues: CSVDERGAGNTQYF.

This chain joins TRBV27 and TRBJ2-2, with TRBD2 matching over 7 bases. The CDR3 consists of 15 residues. With 1 base clipped from V and 5 bases from J, the junction kept 4 bases outside the gene matches. Germline V CDR1 and CDR2: MNHEY, SMNVEV (reference sequence). DNA for the CDR3: TGTGCCAGCAGTTTATGGCAGGGAGGGACCGGGGAGCTGTTTTTT. Translation gives CASSLWQGGTGELFF.

In its sample, this clone was seen once. Since a much larger clone is just one base distant, this may be a read error. The chain carries TRBV6-5 and TRBJ1-1, with 7 bases aligning to TRBD1. CDR1 MNHEY and CDR2 SVGAGI come from the germline V gene. Trimming removed 6 bases from V and 1 base from J; junction bases left unmatched: 2. This CDR3 spans 13 amino acids. The CDR3 nucleotides are TGTGCCAGCAGGACAGGGAAGAACACTGAAGCTTTCTTT. Amino acids: CASRTGKNTEAFF.

This clone has only a few counts. This rearrangement joins TRBV7-9 to TRBJ2-1, with 7 bases that match TRBD1. The J segment lost 8 bases and the V segment lost 5 bases, leaving 18 bases of the junction unmatched. Germline V lookup: CDR1 SEHNR, CDR2 FQNEAQ (reference sequence). The CDR3 is made up of 17 amino acids. The CDR3 nucleotides read TGTGCCAGCAGCCCCCCGGGCGGACAGGATAGAGCCCATGAGCAGTTCTTC. Translating it yields CASSPPGGQDRAHEQFF.

This chain uses TRBV7-9 with TRBJ2-3, with D unclear. The CDR3 is 14 residues long. In germline, CDR1 is SEHNR, CDR2 FQNEAQ (reference sequence). The germline V and J ends were trimmed by 4 bases and 4 bases, with 12 bases remaining between them. CDR3 protein: CASSSVGGADTQYF. CDR3 nucleotide sequence: TGTGCCAGCAGCTCCGTCGGTGGGGCAGATACGCAGTATTTT.